This passage covers 13 T cell receptor beta chains from one sample sequenced in a study of blood T cell repertoires in COVID-19. Produced via immunoSEQ multiplex PCR; TCRdb's table is partial and in-frame only. The table lists 90,000 or so clones, 91% of them singletons, with under 2% in the top ten. The sequenced material came from peripheral blood. These receptors were obtained from a human donor with active COVID-19. The donor label of this sample is uncertain.

The chain's CDR3 is CASSLAREEAFF. Written as DNA, the CDR3 is TGCGCCAGCAGCTTGGCCCGAGAAGAAGCTTTCTTT. The rearrangement joins TRBV5-1 to TRBJ1-1, with D unresolved. The germline gives CDR1 SGHRS, CDR2 YFSETQ. The CDR3 length is 12 residues. V lost 0 bases to trimming and J lost 8 bases, with 8 bases between them. Supplemented by reference TRBV5-1 and TRBJ1-1, the full variable domain reads KAGVTQTPRYLIKTRGQQVTLSCSPISGHRSVSWYQQTPGQGLQFLFEYFSETQRNKGNFPGRFSGRQFSNSRSEMNVSTLELGDSALYLCASSLAREEAFFGQGTRLTVV.

The V and J genes are TRBV4-3 and TRBJ1-3; possible D gene TRBD1, 6 bases. CDR3 length equals 16 residues. The germline V gene has CDR1 LGHNA and CDR2 YSLEER. The ends were cut back, 3 bases at V and 0 bases at J, with 12 bases in the middle. The CDR3 DNA reads as TGCGCCAGCAGCCAGGGGACAAGGAGCTCTGGAAACACCATATATTTT. It is translated as CASSQGTRSSGNTIYF.

The V and J genes are TRBV3-1 (or the pseudogene TRBV3-2) and TRBJ2-1; TRBD1 agrees at 10 bases. Germline CDR1 LGHDT, CDR2 YNNKEL (reference sequence). After removal of 1 base from V and 4 bases from J, the junction contained 1 base not matched to a gene. The CDR3 runs 15 residues. Written as DNA, the CDR3 is TGTGCCAGCAGCCAAGGGACAGGGGGATACAATGAGCAGTTCTTC. It is translated as CASSQGTGGYNEQFF.

The V call is TRBV7-6, the J call TRBJ1-6; possibly TRBD1 for D (5 bases). This CDR3 is 15 amino acids long. With 9 bases removed from V and 4 bases from J, the gap between germline ends came to 16 bases. Germline V gene lookup returns CDR1 SGHVS and CDR2 FNYEAQ. The CDR3 nucleotides read TGTGCCAGAGGGGAGGTCCCCCCTTATAATTCACCCCTCCACTTT. Translating gives CARGEVPPYNSPLHF.

The gene calls are TRBV7-2 and TRBJ2-4; 7 bases align to TRBD1. V gave up 3 bases and J gave up 0 bases; unmatched junction bases: 14. The CDR3 has 19 residues. Germline CDR1 and CDR2: SGHTA and FQGNSA. CDR3 sequence (DNA): TGTGCCAGCAGCTTTCCGACAGGGTCTAACGCGCTAGCCAAAAACATTCAGTACTTC. Residues: CASSFPTGSNALAKNIQYF.

The chain links TRBV5-1 to TRBJ2-1; the match to TRBD1 covers 8 bases. V shed 0 bases, J shed 1 base, and the junction held 0 bases outside the gene matches. Per germline, CDR1 SGHRS and CDR2 YFSETQ. The CDR3 sequence is 15 residues long. CDR3 protein: CASSLGQGSYNEQFF. CDR3 in DNA: TGCGCCAGCAGCTTGGGACAGGGGTCCTACAATGAGCAGTTCTTC.

This chain links TRBV28 with TRBJ2-7, with a possible D match to TRBD2 (7 bases). The length of the CDR3 is 18 residues. Germline V gene lookup returns CDR1 MDHEN and CDR2 SYDVKM. V lost 7 bases and J lost 5, with 30 bases in between. The CDR3 loop is CASTHGGWGGDNIDEQYF. The CDR3 DNA follows: TGTGCCAGCACCCACGGGGGGTGGGGGGGCGATAATATTGACGAGCAGTACTTC. Using reference TRBV28 and TRBJ2-7 for the parts outside the CDR3, the full variable domain is DVKVTQSSRYLVKRTGEKVFLECVQDMDHENMFWYRQDPGLGLRLIYFSYDVKMKEKGDIPEGYSVSREKKERFSLILESASTNQTSMYLCASTHGGWGGDNIDEQYFGPGTRLTVT.

The chain combines TRBV5-1 with TRBJ1-2; 10 nucleotides align to TRBD1. The CDR3 runs 14 residues. V was pared by 0 bases and J by 6 bases, with 2 bases of the junction left unmatched. Germline CDR1 and CDR2: SGHRS and YFSETQ. CDR3 DNA: TGCGCCAGCAGCTTGGGGGACAGGGGAAATGGCTACACCTTC. Translating gives CASSLGDRGNGYTF.

The V gene is TRBV7-9, the J gene TRBJ1-2; 7 nucleotides line up with TRBD1. The CDR3 loop spans 13 amino acids. The V gene's germline CDR1 is SEHNR and CDR2 FQNEAQ (reference sequence). The CDR3, as DNA: TGTGCAGAGGGACAGCCGGGACACTATGGCTACACCTTC. This encodes CAEGQPGHYGYTF. The entire variable domain, with the rest obtained from reference TRBV7-9 and TRBJ1-2, is as follows: DTGVSQNPRHKITKRGQNVTFRCDPISEHNRLYWYRQTLGQGPEFLTYFQNEAQLEKSRLLSDRFSAERPKGSFSTLEIQRTEQGDSAMYLCAEGQPGHYGYTFGSGTRLTVV.

V and J are TRBV19 and TRBJ1-2; D is perhaps TRBD1 (6 bases). The CDR3 has 12 amino acids. Trimming pared 3 bases from V and 4 bases from J, leaving 6 bases between. Germline-derived CDR1 and CDR2 are LNHDA and SQIVND (reference sequence). The chain's CDR3 is CASSMTGYGYTF. The CDR3 coding sequence is TGTGCCAGTAGTATGACAGGCTATGGCTACACCTTC.

The V gene is TRBV2, the J gene TRBJ2-1; 10 bases are a match to TRBD2. The CDR3 spans 15 residues. The J segment lost 5 bases and the V segment lost 2 bases, leaving 3 bases of the junction unmatched. Germline CDR1 reads SNHLY; CDR2 reads FYNNEI. The CDR3 nucleotides are TGTGCCAGCAGTGAAAGGACTAGCGGCAACAATGAGCAGTTCTTC. Amino acids: CASSERTSGNNEQFF.

V gene TRBV5-1 combines with J gene TRBJ2-2, with a weak D call TRBD1 (7 bases). Germline V gene data show CDR1 as SGHRS and CDR2 as YFSETQ. The CDR3 is 16 residues long. Trimming left V 2 bases short and J 1 base short, with 12 bases between. This chain's CDR3 is CASSFQGGENTGELFF. The CDR3 DNA is TGCGCCAGCAGCTTTCAGGGGGGAGAGAACACCGGGGAGCTGTTTTTT.

This chain joins TRBV6-5 and TRBJ2-2; 7 positions match TRBD1. CDR3 length equals 14 residues. The germline V gene encodes CDR1 MNHEY and CDR2 SVGAGI. With 7 bases clipped from V and 0 bases from J, the junction kept 2 bases outside the gene matches. In DNA form, the CDR3 reads TGTGCCAGCAACAGGGGTCCGAACACCGGGGAGCTGTTTTTT. Translated: CASNRGPNTGELFF.